In its sample, the clone carrying this T cell receptor beta chain was seen a few times. The data were obtained in a study of human T cells and chemical hapten exposure. Indicated time point: patch test 1, 2 weeks after DPC sensitization. Treatment reported: therapeutic diphenylcyclopropenone sensitization with weekly scalp DPC. In TCRdb, the RACE reads were re-called with MiXCR into one record per CDR3 protein. The table includes some 50,000 distinct CDR3 sequences, about 9.3% detected once. With V trimmed by 3 bases and J by 7 bases, 6 bases remained unmatched. This CDR3 has 14 amino acids. Germline V CDR1 and CDR2: DFQATT, SNEGSKA (reference sequence).

This TCR derives from a woman in her forties with alopecia areata. Some clones in this sample may be carry-over from other donors' samples. V usage is TRBV20-1 and J usage is TRBJ2-1, with TRBD1 identical over 10 bases. This sample comprised whole blood, obtained in connection with sensitization to the hapten diphenylcyclopropenone (DPC). The CDR3 coding sequence is TGCAGTGCTAGTATGGGACAGGGGAAAAATGAGCAGTTCTTC. Residues: CSASMGQGKNEQFF.